Listed here are 17 T cell receptor beta chains from one sample, sequenced in a study of T cell changes during pregnancy in multiple sclerosis. Using immunoSEQ multiplex PCR, the repertoire was profiled, and TCRdb retains in-frame clones only, with some absent. Here the sample spans about 24,000 clones, just over 85% being singletons. The input for sequencing was CD8+ T cells from peripheral blood mononuclear cells, taken in the first trimester of pregnancy. These receptors all come from a female donor in good health, enrolled as a control in a pregnancy study.

CDR3 protein: CASSLNTDSNQPQHF. CDR3 DNA: TGTGCCAGCAGCCTGAATACAGATAGCAATCAGCCCCAGCATTTT. The chain uses TRBV6-5 and TRBJ1-5, with unresolved D. The V end lost 6 bases, the J end lost 0 bases, and 12 bases lay between the germline ends. Germline V gene data show CDR1 as MNHEY and CDR2 as SVGAGI. CDR3 length equals 15 residues.

Here the CDR3 reads CASVGSYNSPLHF. DNA of the CDR3: TGTGCCAGCGTCGGCTCCTATAATTCACCCCTCCACTTT. The chain joins TRBV2 to TRBJ1-6; no clear D gene. The CDR3 runs 13 residues. The ends were cut back, 8 bases at V and 0 bases at J, with 5 bases in the middle. The germline V gene has CDR1 SNHLY and CDR2 FYNNEI.

The chain couples TRBV30 to TRBJ2-7, with a weak D call TRBD1 (6 bases). From germline, CDR1 is GTSNPN and CDR2 SVGIG (reference sequence). The CDR3 is 12 amino acids. V lost 3 bases and J 3 bases, leaving 9 bases between the germline ends. CDR3 nucleotide sequence: TGTGCCTGGAGGGTCAGGGGCTACGAGCAGTACTTC. Residues: CAWRVRGYEQYF.

J is TRBJ2-7 and V is TRBV4-3, with 9 bases identical to TRBD1. CDR1 is LGHNA and CDR2 is YSLEER in the germline V gene. J gave up 7 bases and V 0 bases, and 13 bases lay outside the gene matches. The CDR3 consists of 17 residues. CDR3 nucleotide sequence: TGCGCCAGCAGCCAAGACCCTCCGGGACAGGGAGGGAGGGAGCAGTACTTC. Protein sequence: CASSQDPPGQGGREQYF.

This clone was seen only once. The V gene is TRBV5-6, the J gene TRBJ2-2, with 12 positions matching TRBD1. CDR1 SGHDT and CDR2 YYEEEE come from the germline V gene. After removal of 4 bases from V and 0 bases from J, the junction contained 10 bases not matched to a gene. The CDR3 extends over 19 amino acids. For the CDR3, the DNA is TGTGCCAGCAGCCCCCCGGGACAGGGGGCTAACGCGAACACCGGGGAGCTGTTTTTT. Amino acids: CASSPPGQGANANTGELFF.

The rearrangement joins TRBV4-3 to TRBJ1-1; D remains ambiguous. CDR1 and CDR2 from the germline V gene are LGHNA and YSLEER. V lost 1 base to trimming and J lost 4 bases, with 7 bases between them. The CDR3 runs 13 residues. The CDR3 spells CASSQVISTEAFF. The CDR3 bases are TGCGCCAGCAGCCAAGTGATTAGCACTGAAGCTTTCTTT.

This clone was counted a few times. J is TRBJ2-2 and V is TRBV7-3; the match to TRBD2 covers 14 bases. This CDR3 is built from 15 residues. Germline values: CDR1 SGHTA, CDR2 FQGTGA. The V segment lost 3 bases and the J segment 7 bases; nucleotides outside the gene matches: 1. The CDR3 loop is CASSLGLAGDGELFF. The CDR3 DNA follows: TGTGCCAGCAGCTTGGGACTAGCGGGGGACGGGGAGCTGTTTTTT. Based on the CDR3 plus reference TRBV7-3 and TRBJ2-2, the full variable domain is GAGVSQTPSNKVTEKGKYVELRCDPISGHTALYWYRQSLGQGPEFLIYFQGTGAADDSGLPNDRFFAVRPEGSVSTLKIQRTERGDSAVYLCASSLGLAGDGELFFGEGSRLTVL.

In this sample, this clone turned up once. Other nucleotide sequences in the sample specify the same CDR3. The chain has TRBV6-5 and TRBJ2-3; 8 bases line up with TRBD2. The germline gives CDR1 MNHEY, CDR2 SVGAGI. This CDR3 is 15 amino acids long. V lost 4 bases, J lost 1 base, and 4 bases stayed unmatched. CDR3 loop: CASSLREGGTDTQYF. The CDR3 DNA sequence: TGTGCCAGCAGTTTACGGGAGGGCGGCACAGATACGCAGTATTTT.

CDR3 residues: CASSEEQDGYGYTF. CDR3 in DNA: TGTGCCAGCTCAGAGGAACAGGACGGGTATGGCTACACCTTC. This sequence joins TRBV18 and TRBJ1-2, with D possibly being TRBD1 (5 bases). Germline assignment: CDR1 KGHSH and CDR2 LQKENI. V lost 5 bases and J 5 bases, leaving 15 bases between the germline ends. CDR3 length equals 14 residues. Together with reference TRBV18 and TRBJ1-2, the CDR3 gives the full variable domain: NAGVMQNPRHLVRRRGQEARLRCSPMKGHSHVYWYRQLPEEGLKFMVYLQKENIIDESGMPKERFSAEFPKEGPSILRIQQVVRGDSAAYFCASSEEQDGYGYTFGSGTRLTVV.

The chain carries TRBV4-2 and TRBJ1-1, with D tentatively TRBD1 (5 bases). Trimming took 1 base from V and 5 from J, leaving 17 bases between them. The CDR3 runs to 16 residues. Germline CDR1 and CDR2: LGHNA and YNFKEQ. The CDR3 protein is CASSQVSVGEGTEAFF. As DNA, the CDR3 is TGTGCCAGCAGCCAAGTAAGTGTAGGGGAAGGTACTGAAGCTTTCTTT.

The chain is built from TRBV7-9 and TRBJ2-7, with D possibly TRBD1 on 7 matching bases. CDR1 and CDR2 (germline): SEHNR, FQNEAQ (reference sequence). This CDR3 comprises 14 residues. The V gene lost 5 bases and the J gene lost 1 base, with 12 bases spanning the gap. CDR3 in amino acids: CASSVTGRSYEQYF. As DNA, the CDR3 is TGTGCCAGCAGCGTGACAGGGAGGTCCTACGAGCAGTACTTC.

Regarding this clone: This sample includes further DNA sequences coding for the same CDR3. This chain uses TRBV4-1 with TRBJ2-1; a possible D gene is TRBD2 (6 bases). Trimming pared 0 bases from V and 6 bases from J, leaving 12 bases between. The CDR3 sequence is 15 residues long. In germline, CDR1 is MGHRA, CDR2 YSYEKL. CDR3 nucleotides: TGCGCCAGCAGCCAAGAGGGGCGGGGCGGCAATGAGCAGTTCTTC. It codes for CASSQEGRGGNEQFF.

The CDR3 region is CASSQGLAVTDTQYF. DNA for the CDR3: TGCGCCAGCAGCCAAGGACTAGCGGTGACAGATACGCAGTATTTT. The gene calls are TRBV4-3 and TRBJ2-3, with TRBD2 identical over 9 bases. The CDR3 loop spans 15 amino acids. Germline V lookup: CDR1 LGHNA, CDR2 YSLEER. J gave up 3 bases and V 1 base, and 2 bases lay outside the gene matches.

The V call is TRBV6-1, the J call TRBJ2-5; 8 nucleotides agree with TRBD2. The J call could be wrong; TRBJ2-7 is a better fit for the DNA end. Germline-derived CDR1 and CDR2 are MNHNS and SASEGT. The CDR3 is 14 amino acids. The CDR3 nucleotides read TGTGCCAGCTCCGGGAGGGGGGCTTCCTACGAGCAGTACTTC. It specifies CASSGRGASYEQYF.

The chain recombines TRBV4-1 with TRBJ1-4, with TRBD1 matching over 12 bases. The CDR3 contains 15 residues. J gave up 8 bases and V 4 bases, and 5 bases lay outside the gene matches. Germline CDR1 and CDR2: MGHRA and YSYEKL. The CDR3 spells CASSPRDRGLEKLFF. The CDR3 DNA sequence: TGCGCCAGCAGCCCCCGGGACAGGGGGCTGGAAAAACTGTTTTTT.

The chain joins TRBV7-9 to TRBJ1-3; D uncertain. Trimming pared 5 bases from V and 16 bases from J, leaving 12 bases between. Per germline, CDR1 SEHNR and CDR2 FQNEAQ (reference sequence). The CDR3 runs 10 residues. The CDR3: CASSAKIEYF. The CDR3 nucleotides read TGTGCCAGCAGCGCCAAAATTGAGTATTTT. The full variable domain, in which reference TRBV7-9 and TRBJ1-3 provide the parts outside the CDR3, is DTGVSQNPRHKITKRGQNVTFRCDPISEHNRLYWYRQTLGQGPEFLTYFQNEAQLEKSRLLSDRFSAERPKGSFSTLEIQRTEQGDSAMYLCASSAKIEYFGEGSWLTVV.

The chain couples TRBV7-9 to TRBJ2-1, with 13 nucleotides matching TRBD2. The CDR3 contains 13 residues. CDR1 and CDR2 from the germline V gene are SEHNR and FQNEAQ (reference sequence). After removal of 5 bases from V and 12 bases from J, the junction contained 4 bases not matched to a gene. For the CDR3, the DNA is TGTGCCAGCAGCCCTCGGACTAGCGGGGGGCAGTTCTTC. Its protein is CASSPRTSGGQFF.